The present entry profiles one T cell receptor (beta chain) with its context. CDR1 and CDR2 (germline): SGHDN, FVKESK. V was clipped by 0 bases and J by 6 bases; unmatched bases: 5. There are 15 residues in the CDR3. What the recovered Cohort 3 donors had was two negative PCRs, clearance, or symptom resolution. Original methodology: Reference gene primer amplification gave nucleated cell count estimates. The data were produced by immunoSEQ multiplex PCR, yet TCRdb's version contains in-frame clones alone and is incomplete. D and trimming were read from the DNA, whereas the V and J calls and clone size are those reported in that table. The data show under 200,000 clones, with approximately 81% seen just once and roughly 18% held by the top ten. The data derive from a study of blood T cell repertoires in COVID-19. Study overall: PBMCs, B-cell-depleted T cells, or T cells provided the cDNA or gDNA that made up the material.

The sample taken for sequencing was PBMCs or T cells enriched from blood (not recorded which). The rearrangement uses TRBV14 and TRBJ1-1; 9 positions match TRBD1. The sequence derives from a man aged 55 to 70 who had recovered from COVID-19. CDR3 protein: CASSQEDRGDAEAFF. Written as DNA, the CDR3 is TGTGCCAGCAGCCAAGAAGACAGGGGGGACGCTGAAGCTTTCTTT.